Sequencing of this T cell receptor (beta chain) was carried out in a study of T cell responses to AZD1222 COVID-19 vaccine (TCRdb year 2021). Study-wide context: AZD1222 recipients given second doses at about 4 weeks or at about 12 weeks were pooled, since spike-specific TCR depth and breadth were not found to differ between the two schedules. TCR sequencing covered fewer than 250 trial participants: 200 to 220 given two doses of AZD1222 and approximately 26 given two doses of MenACWY control vaccine. Trial participants were enrolled by age into 18-55, 56-69 and 70-plus year subgroups, with around 150, 28 and 57 TCR-sequenced participants respectively.

The meaning of the sample's time point label: baseline before first vaccination. Vaccinee samples came from UK trials COV001 and COV002, including a single-blind randomized controlled phase 2/3 trial of AZD1222 (ChAdOx1 nCoV-19) in healthy adults. Trial participant PBMC samples were collected at day 0 and day 28 after the second dose for TCRbeta chain sequencing. Results the study describes overall, beyond this receptor: Conclusions about previously exposed vaccinees are limited because only six or seven AZD1222 recipients were SARS-CoV-2 seropositive at baseline. Participants were mostly white British and included more females than males, and it was suggested by the authors that clonal diversity may have been underestimated. Epitopes outside the regions mutated in the B.1.351 and B.1.1.7 variants were reportedly recognized by nearly half of the unique spike-specific TCRs. The 56-69-year group was small, and its depth increase did not reach significance, likely because of low power. After two AZD1222 doses, spike-specific TCR breadth and depth were significantly higher than at day 0 and than in MenACWY recipients. No day 14 peak-response samples were available, so repertoires were characterized only after the peak T cell response. The vaccine-associated CD4 TCRs covered the entire spike protein, and the dominant responses fell in regions 160-218 and 743-854.

V was cut back by 3 bases and J by 3 bases, leaving a gap of 8 bases between them. The CDR3, from cysteine to phenylalanine, totals 13 residues. CDR3 DNA only is kept here, 39 bases in frame from base 1. CDR1 and CDR2 were assigned from the germline V gene (reference sequence) as SEHNR and FQNEAQ. The CDR3 regions of human TCRbeta chains were subjected to immunosequencing. In the authors' own workflow: Repertoire TCRs were checked for matches against a reference library of SARS-CoV-2-specific TCRs that had been generated using the MIRA antigen-specificity platform. Breadth was defined as the fraction of unique TCRs that were SARS-CoV-2-associated. Depth was defined as the fraction of total T cells that were SARS-CoV-2-associated. Each spike-specific TCR was assigned to its reactive spike region and to a CD4 or CD8 class using the MIRA data. Log10-transformed breadth and depth values were compared by one-way ANOVA with Sidak's multiple comparisons tests. TCRdb re-hosts the immuneACCESS table, in-frame sequences only. Its copies lack some clones; in the studies checked, an unresolved V gene accounts for under half of them, and the cause for the rest is not known. The V and J calls and clone size come from that table; D and trimming were worked out from the DNA. The sample table contains 60,000 or so clones; only one count was recorded for around 84% of them. Roughly 20% of the sample is taken by the ten largest.

This clone has more than one count but fewer than ten. Which antigen it targets is not known. The sample holds no much larger clone one base away, and base qualities are not on file. The sequencing used peripheral blood, collected on day 0 of AZD1222 vaccination. The clonotype comes from an adult in good health. The rearrangement joined TRBV7-9 to TRBJ1-2; the D region possibly corresponds to TRBD1 (5 bases align). The CDR3 has the sequence CASSLPGHYGYTF. The DNA is TGTGCCAGCAGCTTGCCAGGGCACTATGGCTACACCTTC.